The 2 T cell receptor beta chains below come from one sample, sequenced in a study of OX40 agonist ivuxolimab in advanced cancers. Sequencing was performed with immunoSEQ multiplex PCR; in TCRdb, only in-frame clones are kept and a portion is missing. The table lists fewer than 35,000 clones, roughly 71% of them singletons. This specimen was CD4+ or CD8+ T cells sorted from blood, taken in a trial of the OX40 agonist ivuxolimab. The source is an adult with an advanced solid tumor such as melanoma, head and neck, liver or kidney cancer.

The CDR3 loop reads CASSLTKEPYTEAFF. The CDR3 coding sequence is TGCGCCAGCAGCTTGACCAAGGAGCCCTACACTGAAGCTTTCTTT. The V gene is TRBV5-1, the J gene TRBJ1-1; D uncertain. CDR1 and CDR2 from the germline V gene are SGHRS and YFSETQ. This CDR3 is built from 15 residues. V was clipped by 1 base and J by 3 bases, with 13 bases between them. Filled out from reference TRBV5-1 and TRBJ1-1, the complete variable domain reads KAGVTQTPRYLIKTRGQQVTLSCSPISGHRSVSWYQQTPGQGLQFLFEYFSETQRNKGNFPGRFSGRQFSNSRSEMNVSTLELGDSALYLCASSLTKEPYTEAFFGQGTRLTVV.

This clone has just a few counts. The gene calls are TRBV30 and TRBJ1-6, with D perhaps matching TRBD1 (6 bases). Germline-derived CDR1 and CDR2 are GTSNPN and SVGIG (reference sequence). Trimming took 5 bases from V and 8 from J, leaving 10 bases between them. The CDR3 totals 12 residues. Here the CDR3 reads CAWERGYSPLHF. The CDR3 nucleotides read TGTGCCTGGGAAAGGGGGTATTCACCCCTCCACTTT.